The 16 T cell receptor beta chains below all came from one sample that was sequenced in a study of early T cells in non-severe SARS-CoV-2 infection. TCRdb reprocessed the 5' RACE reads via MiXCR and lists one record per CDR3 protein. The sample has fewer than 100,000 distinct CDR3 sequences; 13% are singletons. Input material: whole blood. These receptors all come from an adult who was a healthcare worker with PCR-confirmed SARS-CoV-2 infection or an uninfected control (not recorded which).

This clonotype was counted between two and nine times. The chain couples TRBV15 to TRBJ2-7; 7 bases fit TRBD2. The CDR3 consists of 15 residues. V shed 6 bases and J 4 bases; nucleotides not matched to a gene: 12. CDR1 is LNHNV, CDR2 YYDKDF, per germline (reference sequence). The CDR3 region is CATSPVGGGLYEQYF. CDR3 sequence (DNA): TGTGCCACCAGTCCGGTGGGGGGAGGGTTGTACGAGCAGTACTTC. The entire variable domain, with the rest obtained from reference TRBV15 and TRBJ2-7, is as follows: DAMVIQNPRYQVTQFGKPVTLSCSQTLNHNVMYWYQQKSSQAPKLLFHYYDKDFNNEADTPDNFQSRRPNTSFCFLDIRSPGLGDTAMYLCATSPVGGGLYEQYFGPGTRLTVT.

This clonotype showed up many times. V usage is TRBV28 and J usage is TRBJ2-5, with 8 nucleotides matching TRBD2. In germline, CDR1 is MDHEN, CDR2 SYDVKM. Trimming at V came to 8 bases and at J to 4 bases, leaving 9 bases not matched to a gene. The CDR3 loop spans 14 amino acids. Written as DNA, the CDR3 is TGTGCCAGCGACCAGGCGGGGGGCGGAGAGACCCAGTACTTC. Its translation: CASDQAGGGETQYF.

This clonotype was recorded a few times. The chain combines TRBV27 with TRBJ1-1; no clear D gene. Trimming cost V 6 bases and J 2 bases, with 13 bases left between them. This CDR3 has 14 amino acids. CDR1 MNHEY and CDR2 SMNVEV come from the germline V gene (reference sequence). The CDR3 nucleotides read TGTGCCAGCAGGCGGACGGGTATAAACACTGAAGCTTTCTTT. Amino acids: CASRRTGINTEAFF.

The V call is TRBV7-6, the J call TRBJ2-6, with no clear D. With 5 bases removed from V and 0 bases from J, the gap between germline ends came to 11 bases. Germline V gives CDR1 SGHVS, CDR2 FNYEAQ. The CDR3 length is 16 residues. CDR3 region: CASSQTSFSGANVLTF. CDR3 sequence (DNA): TGTGCCAGCAGCCAGACGTCTTTCTCTGGGGCCAACGTCCTGACTTTC.

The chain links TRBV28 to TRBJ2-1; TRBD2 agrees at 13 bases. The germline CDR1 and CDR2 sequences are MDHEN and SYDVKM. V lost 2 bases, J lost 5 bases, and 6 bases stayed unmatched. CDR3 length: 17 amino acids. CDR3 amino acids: CASSLRLLAGGHNEQFF. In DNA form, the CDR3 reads TGTGCCAGCAGTTTAAGGTTACTAGCGGGGGGGCACAATGAGCAGTTCTTC.

The DNA of the CDR3 is TGTGCCAGCAGCTTATGGGGTTTCACTGAAGCTTTCTTT. Residues: CASSLWGFTEAFF. The chain combines TRBV11-2 with TRBJ1-1, with D hard to call. The germline CDR1 and CDR2 sequences are SGHAT and FQNNGV. Trimming removed 2 bases at V and 4 bases at J, with 8 bases between. The CDR3 is 13 residues long.

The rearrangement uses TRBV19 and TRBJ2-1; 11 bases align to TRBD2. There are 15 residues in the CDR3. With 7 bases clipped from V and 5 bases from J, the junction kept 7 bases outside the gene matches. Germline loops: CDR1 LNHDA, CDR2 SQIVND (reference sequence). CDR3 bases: TGTGCCAGTATGAGGCCTAGCGGGGGGAACAATGAGCAGTTCTTC. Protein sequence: CASMRPSGGNNEQFF. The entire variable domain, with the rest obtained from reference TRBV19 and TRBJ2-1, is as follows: DGGITQSPKYLFRKEGQNVTLSCEQNLNHDAMYWYRQDPGQGLRLIYYSQIVNDFQKGDIAEGYSVSREKKESFPLTVTSAQKNPTAFYLCASMRPSGGNNEQFFGPGTRLTVL.

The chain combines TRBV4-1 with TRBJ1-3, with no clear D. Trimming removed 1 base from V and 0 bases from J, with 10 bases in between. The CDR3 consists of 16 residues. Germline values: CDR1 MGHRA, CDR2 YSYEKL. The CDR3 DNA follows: TGCGCCAGCAGCCAAGCACAACCGAGCTCTGGAAACACCATATATTTT. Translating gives CASSQAQPSSGNTIYF.

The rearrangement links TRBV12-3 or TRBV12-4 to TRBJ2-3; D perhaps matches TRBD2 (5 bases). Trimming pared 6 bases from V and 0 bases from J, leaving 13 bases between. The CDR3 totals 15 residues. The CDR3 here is CASSQTRRSTDTQYF. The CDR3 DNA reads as TGTGCCAGCAGCCAGACGAGGAGGAGCACAGATACGCAGTATTTT.

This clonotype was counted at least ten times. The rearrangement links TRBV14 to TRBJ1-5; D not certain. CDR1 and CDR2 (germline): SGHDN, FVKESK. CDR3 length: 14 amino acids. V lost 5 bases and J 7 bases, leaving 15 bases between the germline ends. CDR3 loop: CASSWGGPGQPQHF. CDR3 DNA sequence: TGTGCCAGCAGCTGGGGAGGGCCCGGGCAGCCCCAGCATTTT.

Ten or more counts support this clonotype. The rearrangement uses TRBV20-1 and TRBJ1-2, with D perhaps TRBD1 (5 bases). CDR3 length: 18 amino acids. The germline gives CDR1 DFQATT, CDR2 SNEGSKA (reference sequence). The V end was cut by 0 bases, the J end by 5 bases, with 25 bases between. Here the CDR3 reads CSARDREAILRGLYGYTF. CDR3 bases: TGCAGTGCTAGAGATAGGGAGGCAATCCTAAGGGGCCTTTATGGCTACACCTTC.

The CDR3 DNA reads as TGTGCCAGCAGACGAGACACAGGGCCAAACATGAACACTGAAGCTTTCTTT. It translates to CASRRDTGPNMNTEAFF. V usage is TRBV11-3 and J usage is TRBJ1-1, with D maybe TRBD1 (6 bases). The CDR3 spans 17 residues. In germline, CDR1 is SGHNT, CDR2 YENEEA. Between the trimmed V and J ends, which lost 6 bases and 0 bases, there was a span of 20 bases.

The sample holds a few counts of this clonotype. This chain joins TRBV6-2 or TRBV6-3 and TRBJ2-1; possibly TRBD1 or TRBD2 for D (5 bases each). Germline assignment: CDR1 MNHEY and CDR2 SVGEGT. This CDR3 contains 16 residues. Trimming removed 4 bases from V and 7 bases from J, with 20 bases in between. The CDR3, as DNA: TGTGCCAGCAGTTTGGTGACAGCCTCTACGGGGAATGAGCAGTTCTTC. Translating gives CASSLVTASTGNEQFF.

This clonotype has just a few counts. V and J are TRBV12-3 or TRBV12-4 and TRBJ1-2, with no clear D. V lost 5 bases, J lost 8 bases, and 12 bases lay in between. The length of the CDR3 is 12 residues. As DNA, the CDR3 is TGTGCCAGCAGTCCCGATCCATGGGGCTACACCTTC. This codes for CASSPDPWGYTF.

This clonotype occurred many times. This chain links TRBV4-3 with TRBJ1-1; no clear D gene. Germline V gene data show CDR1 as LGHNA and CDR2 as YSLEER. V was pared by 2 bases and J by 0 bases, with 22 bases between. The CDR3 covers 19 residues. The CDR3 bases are TGCGCCAGCAGCCAACAAAGATGGACCGGTCAGTTTATGAACACTGAAGCTTTCTTT. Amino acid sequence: CASSQQRWTGQFMNTEAFF.

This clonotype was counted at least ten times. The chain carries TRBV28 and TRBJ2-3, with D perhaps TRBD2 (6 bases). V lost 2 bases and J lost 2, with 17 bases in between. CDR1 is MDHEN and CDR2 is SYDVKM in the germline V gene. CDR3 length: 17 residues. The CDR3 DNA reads TGTGCCAGCAGTTTAGTCCCGAGGCTGGGACTCACAGATACGCAGTATTTT. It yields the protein CASSLVPRLGLTDTQYF.